The 17 T cell receptor beta chains in this list originate from one sample, sequenced in a study of beta chain features in type 1 diabetes. Expressed TCRB transcripts got sequenced, as all isolated RNA was reverse transcribed. The repertoire was sequenced with immunoSEQ multiplex PCR; TCRdb's copy has only in-frame clones and lacks some. The sample has 300,000 to 350,000 clones, around 8% seen once. Sequenced material: central memory CD4+ T cells from blood. The receptors shown here come from a woman aged 18-30 years in good health.

V usage is TRBV4-3 and J usage is TRBJ2-5; 7 bases match TRBD1. Losses at the gene ends were 1 base for V and 4 bases for J; bases not matched to a gene: 3. Germline CDR1 is LGHNA and CDR2 is YSLEER. This CDR3 contains 14 residues. The CDR3 bases are TGCGCCAGCAGCCAAGTCGCAGGGGGAGAGACCCAGTACTTC. It is translated as CASSQVAGGETQYF.

This clone was detected a few times. This rearrangement joins TRBV10-3 to TRBJ2-7; D possibly corresponds to TRBD1 (6 bases). This CDR3 contains 14 residues. Germline CDR1 and CDR2: ENHRY and SYGVKD. V dropped 7 bases and J dropped 4 bases, with 17 bases sitting between them. CDR3 sequence (DNA): TGTGCCATCAATCCGGGACAAAACCTTTACGAGCAGTACTTC. It translates to CAINPGQNLYEQYF.

The chain uses TRBV5-1 and TRBJ2-5, with D tentatively TRBD1 (6 bases). The germline V gene has CDR1 SGHRS and CDR2 YFSETQ. The CDR3 length is 14 residues. Trimming took off 5 bases at V and 2 bases at J, with 13 bases between the two ends. The CDR3 spells CASRPRTEQETQYF. Written as DNA, the CDR3 is TGCGCCAGCAGACCAAGGACAGAACAAGAGACCCAGTACTTC.

This clone appeared a few times. J is TRBJ1-5 and V is TRBV7-8; D call uncertain. The ends were cut back, 2 bases at V and 5 bases at J, with 7 bases in the middle. This CDR3 region has 13 residues. The germline V gene encodes CDR1 SGHVS and CDR2 FQNEAQ. CDR3 amino acids: CASSLSQDQPQHF. As DNA, the CDR3 is TGTGCCAGCAGCTTATCCCAAGATCAGCCCCAGCATTTT.

V and J are TRBV11-2 and TRBJ1-2, with D maybe TRBD1 (5 bases). This CDR3 spans 14 amino acids. CDR1 and CDR2 from the germline V gene are SGHAT and FQNNGV. V lost 3 bases, J lost 5 bases, and 13 bases lay in between. CDR3 DNA sequence: TGTGCCAGCAGCTTGAGACAGAATTCGTATGGCTACACCTTC. Amino acids: CASSLRQNSYGYTF.

This clone has only a few counts. The chain recombines TRBV7-9 with TRBJ2-3; D is perhaps TRBD1 (6 bases). The CDR3 is made up of 15 amino acids. Germline CDR1 reads SEHNR; CDR2 reads FQNEAQ (reference sequence). Trimming shortened V by 4 bases and J by 0 bases, and 11 bases separated the two germline ends. CDR3 sequence (DNA): TGTGCCAGCAGCTCAGGGGCGTCTAGCACAGATACGCAGTATTTT. It codes for CASSSGASSTDTQYF. Combining the CDR3 with reference TRBV7-9 and TRBJ2-3 gives the whole variable domain DTGVSQNPRHKITKRGQNVTFRCDPISEHNRLYWYRQTLGQGPEFLTYFQNEAQLEKSRLLSDRFSAERPKGSFSTLEIQRTEQGDSAMYLCASSSGASSTDTQYFGPGTRLTVL.

This clone has a handful of counts. Other DNA sequences in the same sample also yield this CDR3. V and J are TRBV10-3 and TRBJ2-3, with D uncertain. Germline V lookup: CDR1 ENHRY, CDR2 SYGVKD. V lost 6 bases to trimming and J lost 1 base, with 2 bases between them. The CDR3 is 11 residues long. CDR3 coding DNA: TGTGCCATCAGCGGCACAGATACGCAGTATTTT. Its protein product is CAISGTDTQYF.

The chain links TRBV21-1 to TRBJ2-7; the table's D call TRBD1 went unverified against the DNA. TRBV21-1 is described as a pseudogene. This CDR3 has 18 residues. As DNA, the CDR3 is TGTGCCAGCAGCACCCTAACGGTGGGCAGGGGCCAATCCTACGAGCAGTACTTC. Encoded protein: CASSTLTVGRGQSYEQYF.

This sequence joins TRBV6-1 and TRBJ2-7, with TRBD1 as a possible D gene (6 bases). V lost 7 bases to trimming and J lost 0 bases, with 13 bases between them. This CDR3 region has 14 residues. CDR1 and CDR2 (germline): MNHNS, SASEGT. DNA of the CDR3: TGTGCCAGCATTACGGGACACTCCTCCTACGAGCAGTACTTC. Translating it yields CASITGHSSYEQYF.

A few counts support this clone. The V and J genes are TRBV5-1 and TRBJ2-1; 10 bases align to TRBD2. There are 15 residues in the CDR3. The germline CDR1 and CDR2 sequences are SGHRS and YFSETQ. After removal of 1 base from V and 9 bases from J, the junction contained 7 bases not matched to a gene. In nucleotides, the CDR3 is TGCGCCAGCAGCTTGACCGGGACTAGCGATGGTGAGCAGTTCTTC. Amino acids: CASSLTGTSDGEQFF.

This clone was observed at least ten times. The same CDR3 also results from other DNA sequences found in this sample. V is TRBV5-6 and J is TRBJ2-7; D gene unclear. Germline CDR1 SGHDT, CDR2 YYEEEE. This CDR3 has 15 amino acids. V lost 0 bases and J 0 bases, leaving 10 bases between the germline ends. The CDR3 protein is CASSLVGSTSYEQYF. Here the CDR3 DNA reads TGTGCCAGCAGCTTGGTTGGGTCTACCTCCTACGAGCAGTACTTC.

This chain joins TRBV7-2 and TRBJ2-7; no firm D call. The CDR3 has 14 amino acids. Germline V gene sequence: CDR1 SGHTA, CDR2 FQGNSA. V gave up 4 bases and J gave up 2 bases, with 12 bases separating them. The CDR3 protein is CASSSPRFPYEQYF. The CDR3 DNA reads TGTGCCAGCAGCTCCCCCCGTTTCCCCTACGAGCAGTACTTC.

This clone was seen repeatedly, ten times or more. Here the CDR3 DNA reads TGCGCCAGCAGCGCGGGACAAGAAGCCTACGAGCAGTACTTC. Its protein product is CASSAGQEAYEQYF. J is TRBJ2-7 and V is TRBV5-1; D is possibly TRBD1 or TRBD2 (6 bases each). The CDR3 runs to 14 residues. Germline V gene lookup returns CDR1 SGHRS and CDR2 YFSETQ. Trimming shortened V by 4 bases and J by 2 bases, and 13 bases separated the two germline ends.

The V and J genes are TRBV18 and TRBJ2-1, with D perhaps given as TRBD1 or TRBD2 (5 bases each). V was pared by 3 bases and J by 4 bases, with 10 bases between. The CDR3 loop spans 14 amino acids. The germline gives CDR1 KGHSH, CDR2 LQKENI. CDR3 in DNA: TGTGCCAGCTCACCCGACGGGGCATACAATGAGCAGTTCTTC. It yields the protein CASSPDGAYNEQFF. Full variable domain (remainder filled in from reference TRBV18 and TRBJ2-1): NAGVMQNPRHLVRRRGQEARLRCSPMKGHSHVYWYRQLPEEGLKFMVYLQKENIIDESGMPKERFSAEFPKEGPSILRIQQVVRGDSAAYFCASSPDGAYNEQFFGPGTRLTVL.

This chain connects TRBV9 to TRBJ2-5, with TRBD1 identical over 7 bases. The CDR3 spans 15 residues. Trimming cost V 4 bases and J 5 bases; bases outside gene matches: 11. Germline-derived CDR1 and CDR2 are SGDLS and YYNGEE. The CDR3: CASSREQGFVETQYF. CDR3 in DNA: TGTGCCAGCAGCCGGGAACAGGGGTTCGTTGAGACCCAGTACTTC.

Note on this clone: Other DNA variants within this sample encode the same CDR3. The chain couples TRBV5-1 to TRBJ2-6; D gene unclear. CDR3 size: 14 residues. The V and J ends lost 0 bases and 4 bases respectively, with 5 bases between them. From germline, CDR1 is SGHRS and CDR2 YFSETQ. CDR3 loop: CASSLGAGANVLTF. CDR3 DNA: TGCGCCAGCAGCTTGGGGGCCGGGGCCAACGTCCTGACTTTC.

This clone was counted once. The chain employs TRBV7-2 and TRBJ1-1, with 7 bases lining up with TRBD1. Germline V lookup: CDR1 SGHTA, CDR2 FQGNSA. The ends lost 7 bases at V and 1 base at J; junction bases unmatched: 6. The CDR3 has 14 amino acids. This CDR3 reads CASITGARNTEAFF. As DNA, the CDR3 is TGTGCCAGCATCACAGGGGCGAGGAACACTGAAGCTTTCTTT.